This T cell receptor (beta chain) derives from a study of blood T cell repertoires in COVID-19. Some clones are missing from TCRdb's copy, which holds only in-frame ones; the method was immunoSEQ multiplex PCR. The sample includes about 80,000 clones, approximately 85% of them seen just once. This clonotype was sampled from a middle-aged man with COVID-19, enrolled during active disease. The material sequenced was peripheral blood.

CDR3 DNA sequence: TGTGCCAGCAGCCCTGGGGGGGGCAGGGAGACCCAGTACTTC. It codes for CASSPGGGRETQYF. This chain joins TRBV28 and TRBJ2-5; possibly TRBD2 for D (7 bases). V lost 6 bases, J lost 5 bases, and 16 bases lay in between. This CDR3 comprises 14 residues. Germline assignment: CDR1 MDHEN and CDR2 SYDVKM.